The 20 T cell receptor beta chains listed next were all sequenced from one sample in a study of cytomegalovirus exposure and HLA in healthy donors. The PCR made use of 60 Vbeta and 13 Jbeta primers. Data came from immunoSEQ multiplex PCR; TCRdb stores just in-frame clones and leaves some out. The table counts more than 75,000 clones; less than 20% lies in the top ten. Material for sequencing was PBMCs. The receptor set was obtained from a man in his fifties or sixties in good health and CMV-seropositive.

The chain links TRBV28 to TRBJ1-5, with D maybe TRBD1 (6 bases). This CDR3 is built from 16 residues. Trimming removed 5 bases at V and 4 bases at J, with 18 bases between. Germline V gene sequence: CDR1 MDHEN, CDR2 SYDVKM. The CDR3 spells CASSPRQASFNQPQHF. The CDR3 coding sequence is TGTGCCAGCAGTCCGCGACAGGCGTCTTTTAATCAGCCCCAGCATTTT.

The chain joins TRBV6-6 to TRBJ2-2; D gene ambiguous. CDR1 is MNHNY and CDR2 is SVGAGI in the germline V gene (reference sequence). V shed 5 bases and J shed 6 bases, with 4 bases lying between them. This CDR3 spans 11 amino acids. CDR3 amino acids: CASSQAGELFF. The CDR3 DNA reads TGTGCCAGCAGTCAGGCCGGGGAGCTGTTTTTT.

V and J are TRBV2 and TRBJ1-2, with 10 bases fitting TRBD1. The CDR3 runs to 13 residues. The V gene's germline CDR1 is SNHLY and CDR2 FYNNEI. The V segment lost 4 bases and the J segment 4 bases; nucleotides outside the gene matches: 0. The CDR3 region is CASSGDRGYGYTF. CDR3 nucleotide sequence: TGTGCCAGCAGTGGGGACAGGGGCTATGGCTACACCTTC.

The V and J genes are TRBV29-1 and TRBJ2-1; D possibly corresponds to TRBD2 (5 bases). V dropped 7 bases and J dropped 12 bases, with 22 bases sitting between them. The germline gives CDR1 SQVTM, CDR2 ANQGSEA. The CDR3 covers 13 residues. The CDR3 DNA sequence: TGCAGCGGCGTGGGCCAACTAGACGGCAGGCAGTTCTTC. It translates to CSGVGQLDGRQFF.

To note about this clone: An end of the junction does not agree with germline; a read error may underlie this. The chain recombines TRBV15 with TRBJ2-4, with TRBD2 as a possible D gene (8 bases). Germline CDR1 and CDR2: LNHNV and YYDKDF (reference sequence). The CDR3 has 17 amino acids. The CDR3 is CAASRGTAGEAKNIQYF. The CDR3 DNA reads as TGTGCCGCCAGCAGAGGGACAGCGGGAGAAGCCAAAAACATTCAGTACTTC.

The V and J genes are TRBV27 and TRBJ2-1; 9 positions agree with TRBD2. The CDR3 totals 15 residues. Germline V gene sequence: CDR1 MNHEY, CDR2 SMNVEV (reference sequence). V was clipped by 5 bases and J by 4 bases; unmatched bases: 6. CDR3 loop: CASSPLAGVYNEQFF. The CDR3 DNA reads TGTGCCAGCAGTCCTTTAGCGGGGGTGTACAATGAGCAGTTCTTC.

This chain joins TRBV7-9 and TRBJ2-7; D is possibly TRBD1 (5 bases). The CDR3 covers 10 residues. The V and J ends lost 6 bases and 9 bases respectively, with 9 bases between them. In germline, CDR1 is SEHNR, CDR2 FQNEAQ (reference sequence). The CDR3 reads CASRDQGQYV. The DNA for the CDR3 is TGTGCCAGCAGGGACCAGGGGCAGTACGTC.

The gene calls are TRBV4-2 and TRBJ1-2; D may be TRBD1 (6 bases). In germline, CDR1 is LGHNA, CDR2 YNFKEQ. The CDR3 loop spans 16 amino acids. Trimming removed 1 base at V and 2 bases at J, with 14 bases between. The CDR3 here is CASSQAGTGTNYGYTF. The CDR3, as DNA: TGTGCCAGCAGCCAAGCGGGAACAGGGACGAACTATGGCTACACCTTC.

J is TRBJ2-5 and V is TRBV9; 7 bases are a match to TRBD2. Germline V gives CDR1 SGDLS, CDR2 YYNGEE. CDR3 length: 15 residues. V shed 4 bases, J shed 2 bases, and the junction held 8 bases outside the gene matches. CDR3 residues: CASSLSGIAQETQYF. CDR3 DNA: TGTGCCAGCAGCCTCAGCGGGATCGCACAAGAGACCCAGTACTTC.

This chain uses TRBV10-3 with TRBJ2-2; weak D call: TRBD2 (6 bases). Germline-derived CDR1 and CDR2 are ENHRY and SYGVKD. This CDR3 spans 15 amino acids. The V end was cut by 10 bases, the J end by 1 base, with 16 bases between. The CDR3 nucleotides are TGTGCCACCCGGAGGGTGGAGGTGAACACCGGGGAGCTGTTTTTT. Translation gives CATRRVEVNTGELFF.

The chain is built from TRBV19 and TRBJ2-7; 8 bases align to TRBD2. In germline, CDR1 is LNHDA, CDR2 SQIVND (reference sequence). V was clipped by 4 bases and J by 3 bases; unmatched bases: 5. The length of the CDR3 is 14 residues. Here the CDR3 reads CASSTSGSSYEQYF. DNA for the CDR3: TGTGCCAGTAGTACGAGCGGGAGTAGCTACGAGCAGTACTTC. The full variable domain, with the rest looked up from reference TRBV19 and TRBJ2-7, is DGGITQSPKYLFRKEGQNVTLSCEQNLNHDAMYWYRQDPGQGLRLIYYSQIVNDFQKGDIAEGYSVSREKKESFPLTVTSAQKNPTAFYLCASSTSGSSYEQYFGPGTRLTVT.

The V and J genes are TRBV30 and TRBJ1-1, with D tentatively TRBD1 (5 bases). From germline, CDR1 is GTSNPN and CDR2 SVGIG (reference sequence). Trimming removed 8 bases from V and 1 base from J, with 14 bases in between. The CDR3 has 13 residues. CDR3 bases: TGTGCCCGGACGGGGGGGACGAACACTGAAGCTTTCTTT. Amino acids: CARTGGTNTEAFF. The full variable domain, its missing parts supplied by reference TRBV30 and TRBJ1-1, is SQTIHQWPATLVQPVGSPLSLECTVEGTSNPNLYWYRQAAGRGLQLLFYSVGIGQISSEVPQNLSASRPQDRQFILSSKKLLLSDSGFYLCARTGGTNTEAFFGQGTRLTVV.

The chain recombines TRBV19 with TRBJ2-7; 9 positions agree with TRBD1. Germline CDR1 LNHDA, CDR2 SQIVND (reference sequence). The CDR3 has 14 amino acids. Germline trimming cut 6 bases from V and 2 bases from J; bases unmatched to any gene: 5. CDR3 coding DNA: TGTGCCAGTAGGGGGACAGGGTCAACCTACGAGCAGTACTTC. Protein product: CASRGTGSTYEQYF.

CDR3 residues: CARGDSGNTIYF. The CDR3 nucleotides are TGTGCCCGGGGGGACTCTGGAAACACCATATATTTT. The rearrangement links TRBV30 to TRBJ1-3; D is possibly TRBD1 (5 bases). Germline CDR1 is GTSNPN and CDR2 is SVGIG (reference sequence). The CDR3 length is 12 residues. The V end was cut by 8 bases, the J end by 0 bases, with 8 bases between.

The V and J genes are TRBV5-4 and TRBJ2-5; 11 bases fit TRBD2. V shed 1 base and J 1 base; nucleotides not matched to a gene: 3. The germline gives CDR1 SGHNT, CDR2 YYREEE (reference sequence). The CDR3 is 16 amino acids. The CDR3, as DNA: TGTGCCAGCAGCTTGTCTAGCGGGAGGTTCCAAGAGACCCAGTACTTC. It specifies CASSLSSGRFQETQYF.

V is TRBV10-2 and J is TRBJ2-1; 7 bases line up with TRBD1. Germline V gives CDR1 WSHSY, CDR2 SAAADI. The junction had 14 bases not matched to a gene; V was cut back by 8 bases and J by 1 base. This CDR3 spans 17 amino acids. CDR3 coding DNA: TGCGCCAGCGGGACAGCGGACCTTCCCTATTCCTACAATGAGCAGTTCTTC. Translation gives CASGTADLPYSYNEQFF.

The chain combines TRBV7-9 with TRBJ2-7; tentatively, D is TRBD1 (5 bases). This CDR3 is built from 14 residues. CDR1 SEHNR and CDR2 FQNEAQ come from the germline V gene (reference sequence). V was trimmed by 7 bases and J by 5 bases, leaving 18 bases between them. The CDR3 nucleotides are TGTGCCAGCACCCCCGGCCAGGGCTTCGACGAGCAGTACGTC. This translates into CASTPGQGFDEQYV.

The CDR3 protein is CASRRGEETQYF. In nucleotides, the CDR3 is TGCGCCAGCCGCCGGGGGGAAGAGACCCAGTACTTC. The V call is TRBV5-1, the J call TRBJ2-5, with 7 bases that match TRBD2. Germline CDR1 and CDR2: SGHRS and YFSETQ. The CDR3 loop spans 12 amino acids. The V segment lost 7 bases and the J segment 3 bases; nucleotides outside the gene matches: 3.

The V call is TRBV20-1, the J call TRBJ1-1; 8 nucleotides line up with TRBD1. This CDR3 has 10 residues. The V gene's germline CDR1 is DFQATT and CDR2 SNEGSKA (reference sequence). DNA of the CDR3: TGCAGGGACAGGGTTGCTGAAGCTTTCTTT. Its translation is CRDRVAEAFF.

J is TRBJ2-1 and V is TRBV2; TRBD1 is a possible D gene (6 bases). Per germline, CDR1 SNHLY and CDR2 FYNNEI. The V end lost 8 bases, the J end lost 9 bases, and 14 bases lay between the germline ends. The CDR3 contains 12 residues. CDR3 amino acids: CASLWLGGEQFF. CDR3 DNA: TGTGCCAGCCTTTGGCTAGGGGGTGAGCAGTTCTTC. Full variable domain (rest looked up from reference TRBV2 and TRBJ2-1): EPEVTQTPSHQVTQMGQEVILRCVPISNHLYFYWYRQILGQKVEFLVSFYNNEISEKSEIFDDQFSVERPDGSNFTLKIRSTKLEDSAMYFCASLWLGGEQFFGPGTRLTVL.